This T cell receptor (beta chain) stems from a study of cytomegalovirus exposure and HLA in healthy donors (dated by TCRdb to between 2016 and 2019). Some background on the complete study: An earlier analysis of some 600 of the donors reported under 300 Gb of sequence data and 95 million to 130 million unique TCR beta sequences obtained from around 170 million T cells. Four to six DR-DQ haplotypes were handled as single units for association and clustering because linkage in the cohort was strong. An early release that covered some 630 HLA-typed donors contained approximately 320 gigabases of sequencing data and around 80 million unique TCR sequences. Donor age, sex, ethnicity and CMV serostatus were collected together with the repertoire data. Along with the approximately 670-subject first cohort, a separate validation cohort of over a hundred different subjects was used. To predict cytomegalovirus infection status, the study brought together high-throughput TCR immunosequencing, statistical association of individual TCRs with disease status, and machine learning. Both class I and class II loci were covered by HLA typing, at four-digit resolution. The number of donors typed differed by locus, with roughly 620-630 for A, B, C, DRB1 and DQB1, around 500 for DQA1, nearly 610 for DPA1, and around 450 for DPB1. Among 300 to 500 genotyped donors of the cohort, an average of about 220,000 unique TCR beta nucleotide sequences was sequenced per donor, of which about 18% were non-productive. The later analysis used no new phenotypic data to find candidate immune exposures, relying instead on TCR beta sequences and their occurrence across donors. To study patterns of TCR occurrence, a later analysis re-analyzed previously published TCR beta repertoires from hundreds of donors and added high-resolution HLA genotyping. Every discovery cohort repertoire had been produced on one sequencing platform. The study profiled the T cell repertoires of 500 to 800 subjects by immunosequencing and related them to cytomegalovirus serostatus. An earlier analysis of several hundred of the donors used high-throughput TCR beta sequencing to judge whether each TCR beta V gene segment behaved as functional or pseudogenic. A later genetic analysis took genome-wide SNP genotypes for about three fifths of the roughly 670 donors and used that subset as a discovery cohort. The study aimed to test whether signatures of past pathogen exposure could be identified by cataloging public T cell receptors. Among the roughly 380 genotyped donors, about 85% belonged to the genetic ancestry cluster associated with self-reported Caucasian donors. The investigation overall reported the following: Immune exposure information for the cohort was limited to CMV serostatus. A further reported finding was that TCR beta sequences accurately predicted the HLA-A and HLA-B alleles for most subjects in the first cohort. In vitro tests confirmed that three of the cytomegalovirus-associated TCR beta chains recognize cytomegalovirus antigens. Because HLA typing was missing for some donors at each locus, association tests included only the typed subset. It was suggested by the authors that the approach could potentially be generalized to other disease states and immunological phenotypes. Assigning TCR associations to individual alleles was difficult when HLA alleles, especially DR and DQ, strongly co-occurred. Correlated functional status among segregating V segments might reflect linkage disequilibrium, but an unknown experimental factor could not be ruled out. A group of highly shared sequence variants was considered likely to be a technical artifact of the sequencing pipeline. Most TCR sequences were seen in very few donors, while some public TCRs were found in many individuals. The 87-base-pair reads could not distinguish some IMGT-functional V segments, including TRBV6-2 and TRBV6-3, so those segments were excluded. In a later analysis, HLA-associated TCR beta chains were found to be more clonally expanded and to have lower generation probabilities than equally common non-associated chains. In a later analysis, several top co-occurrence clusters were reported to appear linked to parvovirus B19, influenza, CMV and Epstein-Barr virus. This cohort had only TCR beta chains sequenced, and the lack of alpha or paired-chain data limited which features could be detected. Most CMV-associated TCR beta chains appeared to be HLA-restricted in a later analysis, and the HLA associations seemed to be driven largely by CMV exposure. According to a later genetic analysis, donors in an Asian-associated ancestry cluster had fewer N-insertions in productive TCRs than the roughly 660-donor mean. A total of roughly 160 TCR beta chains were listed by the study as associated with cytomegalovirus. The earlier analysis of around 600 of the donors excluded some 15 rarely observed V segments, including chromosome 9 orphons, because counts were too low. In a later genetic analysis, a missense DCLRE1C variant was associated with V-gene and J-gene trimming of TCR beta chains, and the association was replicated in an independent cohort. Roughly uniform sequencing depth across donors was assumed in presence/absence analyses, although this assumption may not hold. In an earlier analysis of approximately 590 of the donors, most TCR beta V segments appeared in productive rearrangements about 90% or about 30% of the time, broadly matching IMGT annotations. According to a later analysis, TCR association rates differed among HLA loci, with DRB1 alleles showing the most associated TCRs and HLA-C alleles showing the fewest. The classifier was reported to diagnose cytomegalovirus status with high specificity and sensitivity in both the original and validation cohorts. Specific HLA alleles were associated with around 18,000 TCR beta sequences at a false discovery rate of 0.05 in a later analysis.

V is reduced by 0 bases and J by 4 bases, leaving a spacing of 14 bases between them. The CDR3 sequence holds 16 residues, the cysteine and phenylalanine included. Here the CDR3 DNA is all that survives: 48 bases in frame from base 1. From the germline V gene, CDR1 is LGHNA and CDR2 is YSLEER. The library was produced with the immunoSEQ multiplex PCR assay. For the multiplex PCR, a mixture combining 60 forward primers for TCR Vbeta segments and 13 reverse primers for TCR Jbeta segments was used. The CDR3 region of rearranged TCR beta genes was amplified from genomic DNA with a multiplex PCR assay. On the Illumina HiSeq System, the amplified TCR beta libraries were sequenced as 87-base-pair reads. In the original analysis: In a later analysis, some 80 million unique TCR beta chains were counted across the 690 or so repertoires, and around 10 million of these chains were shared by at least two donors. Raw reads were error-corrected and collapsed into unique sequences by a nearest-neighbor algorithm in which closely related sequences were merged to remove PCR and sequencing errors. Alignment of CDR3 sequences to IMGT reference sequences was used to assign V, D and J gene segments. Each retained sequence needed at least a six-nucleotide match to both a V gene segment and a J gene segment. A rearrangement counted as productive if the CDR3 had no stop codons and remained in frame with V and J, and every other rearrangement counted as non-productive. Following IMGT convention, CDR3 was defined as the stretch from the second conserved V-encoded cysteine up to the conserved J-encoded phenylalanine. The earlier analysis of some 540 of the donors excluded any sequence lacking an unambiguous match to a single V gene segment. An earlier analysis of several hundred of the donors called V segments functional above 56.7% productive rearrangements and segregating when the between-donor standard deviation exceeded 5%. To diagnose cytomegalovirus status from the catalog of TCR beta chain sequences, a statistical classification framework was built. V and J gene assignment, in a later analysis, came from comparing TCR nucleotide sequences with IMGT/GENE-DB human TR gene sequences. The TCRdist pipeline was used in a later analysis to assign CDR3 sequences and most-parsimonious VDJ recombination scenarios. A later analysis defined each TCR beta chain by its CDR3 amino acid sequence plus V-gene family, and excluded reads lacking a unique V-gene family. In a later analysis, fewer than 600 highly shared, low-generation-probability nucleotide sequences were removed to address suspected cross-contamination and a sequencing artifact. In a later analysis, a clonal expansion index for each public chain was calculated from normalized within-repertoire ranks of inferred template counts. In a later analysis, generation probabilities were computed using a VDJ recombination model fitted to out-of-frame rearrangements, and the results were checked against IGoR. In a later analysis, TCR-TCR, TCR-HLA and TCR-CMV co-occurrence was scored with hypergeometric tests, and a repertoire-size bias correction was applied to TCR pairs. False discovery rates were estimated in a later analysis by permuting HLA or CMV assignments 20 times. In a later analysis, co-occurring TCRs were grouped using DBSCAN, with TCRdist sequence similarity added in when clustering inside HLA-allele-positive subsets. Repertoires with fewer than 30,000 or more than 120,000 public chains, plus five repertoires with anomalous nucleotide sharing, were excluded from co-occurrence clustering. In its TCRdb copy, this immuneACCESS table keeps in-frame sequences only and misses some clones. Where compared with another copy, unresolved V genes explain less than half of these, and the others have no known cause. The V and J calls and clone size come from that table; D and trimming were worked out from the DNA. Across this sample there are around 120,000 clones, with over 70% seen only once. The top ten constitute 8.8% of the sample.

For this clone: This clone's antigen is unknown. Base quality data are lacking; no much larger clone is found one base away.

In total, 666 healthy bone marrow donors made up the cohort. All cohort members were sampled while nominally healthy, although unrecorded immune exposures were likely present. The donor was CMV seropositive and belonged to the group of some 290 seropositive cohort members. A peripheral blood sample was collected from each donor, and TCR beta sequencing was performed on peripheral blood mononuclear cells. Genomic DNA extraction from the blood cell samples was performed with the Qiagen DNeasy Blood Extraction Kit. The rearrangement combines TRBV4-3 with TRBJ2-3; no confident D gene assignment can be made. The sequence was obtained from a female donor in good health and CMV-seropositive. Sequenced material: PBMCs. CDR3 reads: CASSQEVGRSADTQYF. The DNA sequence is as follows: TGCGCCAGCAGCCAAGAGGTGGGTAGGAGTGCAGATACGCAGTATTTT.